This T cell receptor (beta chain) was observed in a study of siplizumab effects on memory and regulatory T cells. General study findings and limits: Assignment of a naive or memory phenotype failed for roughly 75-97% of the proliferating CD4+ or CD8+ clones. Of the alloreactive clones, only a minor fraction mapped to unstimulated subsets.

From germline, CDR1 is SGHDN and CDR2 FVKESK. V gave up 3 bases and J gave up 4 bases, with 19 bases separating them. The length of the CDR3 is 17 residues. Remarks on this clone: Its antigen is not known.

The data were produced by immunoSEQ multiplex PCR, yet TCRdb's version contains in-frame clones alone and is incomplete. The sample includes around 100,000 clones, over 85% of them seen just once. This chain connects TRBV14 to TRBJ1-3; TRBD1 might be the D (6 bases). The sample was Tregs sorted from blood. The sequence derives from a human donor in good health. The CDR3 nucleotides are TGTGCCAGCAGCCACATCAGGGGAACTCCAACCGGAAACACCATATATTTT. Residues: CASSHIRGTPTGNTIYF.